This T cell receptor beta chain was sequenced during a study of shared clonotypes between healthy human individuals. Overall study findings and caveats: Lower generation probabilities were found for non-shared clonotypes than for those shared by all four donors.

V was pared by 2 bases and J by 10 bases, with 15 bases between. CDR3 length: 14 amino acids. Germline CDR1 is SEHNR and CDR2 is FQNEAQ (reference sequence). The authors divided CD4+ cells into CD45RA+ naive and CD45RA-negative memory subsets. A roughly 200 ng quantity of DNA, tens of thousands of T cell genomes, went into the sorted-subset replicate PCRs. Here immunoSEQ multiplex PCR was the method, and the copy in TCRdb shows in-frame clones only, minus some. Of about 2.4 million clones listed, 90% to 95% were seen once; the top ten hold around 0.37%. As regards this clone: What it binds is not known.

The rearrangement joins TRBV7-9 to TRBJ2-1, with D possibly being TRBD2 (5 bases). The sequencing input was naive CD4+ T cells from PBMCs. Specified subset: CD45RA+ positively selected. The source is a young man in good health. Some clones in this sample may be carry-over from other donors' samples. The CDR3 sequence: CASSLFFDGGEQFF. In DNA form, the CDR3 reads TGTGCCAGCAGCTTATTTTTTGACGGAGGAGAGCAGTTCTTC.